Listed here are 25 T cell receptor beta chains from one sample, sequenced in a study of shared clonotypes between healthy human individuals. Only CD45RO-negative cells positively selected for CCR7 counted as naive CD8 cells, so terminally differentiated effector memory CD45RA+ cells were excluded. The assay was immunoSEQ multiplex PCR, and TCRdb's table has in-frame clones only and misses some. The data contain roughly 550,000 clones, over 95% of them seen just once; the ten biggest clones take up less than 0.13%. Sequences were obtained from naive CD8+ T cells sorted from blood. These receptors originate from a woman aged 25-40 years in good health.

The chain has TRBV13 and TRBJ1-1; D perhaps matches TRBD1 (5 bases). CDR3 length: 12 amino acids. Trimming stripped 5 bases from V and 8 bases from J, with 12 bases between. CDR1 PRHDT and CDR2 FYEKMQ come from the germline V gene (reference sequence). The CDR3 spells CASSATGAEAFF. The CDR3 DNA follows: TGTGCCAGCAGCGCGACCGGGGCCGAAGCTTTCTTT.

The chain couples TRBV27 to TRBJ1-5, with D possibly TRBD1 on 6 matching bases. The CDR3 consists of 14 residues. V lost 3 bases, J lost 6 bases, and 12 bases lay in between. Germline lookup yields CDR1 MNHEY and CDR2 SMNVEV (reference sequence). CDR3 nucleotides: TGTGCCAGCAGTTTTGGGGGGCAGGGTCAGCCCCAGCATTTT. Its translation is CASSFGGQGQPQHF.

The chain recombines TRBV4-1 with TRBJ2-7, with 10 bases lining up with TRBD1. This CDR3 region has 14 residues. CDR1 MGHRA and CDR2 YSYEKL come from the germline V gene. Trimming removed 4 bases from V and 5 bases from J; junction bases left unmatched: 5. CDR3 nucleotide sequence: TGCGCCAGCAGCCGACCAGGACAGGGGGACGAGCAGTACTTC. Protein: CASSRPGQGDEQYF.

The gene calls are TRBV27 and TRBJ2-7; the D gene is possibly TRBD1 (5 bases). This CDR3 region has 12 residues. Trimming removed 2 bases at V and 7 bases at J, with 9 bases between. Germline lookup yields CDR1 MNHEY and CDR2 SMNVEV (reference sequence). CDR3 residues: CASSLNGQEQYF. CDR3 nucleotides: TGTGCCAGCAGTTTAAACGGACAAGAGCAGTACTTC.

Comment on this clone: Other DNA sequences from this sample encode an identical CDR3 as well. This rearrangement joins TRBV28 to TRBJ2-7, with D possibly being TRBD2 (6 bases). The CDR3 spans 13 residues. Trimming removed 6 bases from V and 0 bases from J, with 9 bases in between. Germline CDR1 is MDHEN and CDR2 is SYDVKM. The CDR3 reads CASSPGSSYEQYF. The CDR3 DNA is TGTGCCAGCAGCCCCGGGAGCTCCTACGAGCAGTACTTC.

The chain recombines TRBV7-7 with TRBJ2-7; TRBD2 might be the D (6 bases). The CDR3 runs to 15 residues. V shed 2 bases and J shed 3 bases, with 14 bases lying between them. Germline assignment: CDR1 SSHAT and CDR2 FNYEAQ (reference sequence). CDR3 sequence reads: CASSLFAGPDYEQYF. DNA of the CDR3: TGTGCCAGCAGCTTATTTGCGGGACCAGACTACGAGCAGTACTTC.

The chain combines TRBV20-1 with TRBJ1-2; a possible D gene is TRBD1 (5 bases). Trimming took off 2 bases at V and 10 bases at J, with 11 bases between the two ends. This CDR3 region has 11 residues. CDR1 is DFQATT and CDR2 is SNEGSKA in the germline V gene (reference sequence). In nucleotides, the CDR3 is TGCAGTGCTAGACCCCAGGGTGACTACACCTTC. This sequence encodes CSARPQGDYTF.

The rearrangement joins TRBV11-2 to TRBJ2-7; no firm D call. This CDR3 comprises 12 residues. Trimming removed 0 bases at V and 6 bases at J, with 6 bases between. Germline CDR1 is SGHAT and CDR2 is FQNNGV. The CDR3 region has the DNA TGTGCCAGCAGCTTAGAGGCTATCGAGCAGTACTTC. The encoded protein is CASSLEAIEQYF.

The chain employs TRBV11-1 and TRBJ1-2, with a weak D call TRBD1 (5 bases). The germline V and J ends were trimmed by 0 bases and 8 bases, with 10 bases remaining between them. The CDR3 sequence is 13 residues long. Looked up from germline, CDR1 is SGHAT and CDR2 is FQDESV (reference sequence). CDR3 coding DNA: TGTGCCAGCAGCTTAGCCAGGGAGGAGGGCTACACCTTC. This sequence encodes CASSLAREEGYTF. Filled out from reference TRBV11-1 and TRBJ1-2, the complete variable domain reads EAEVAQSPRYKITEKSQAVAFWCDPISGHATLYWYRQILGQGPELLVQFQDESVVDDSQLPKDRFSAERLKGVDSTLKIQPAELGDSAMYLCASSLAREEGYTFGSGTRLTVV.

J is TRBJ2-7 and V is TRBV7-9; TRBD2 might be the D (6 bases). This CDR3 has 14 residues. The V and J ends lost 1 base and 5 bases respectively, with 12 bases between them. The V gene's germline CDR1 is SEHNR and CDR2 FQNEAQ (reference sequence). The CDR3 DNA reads TGTGCCAGCAGCTTAGGAGGAGGGAACCACGAGCAGTACTTC. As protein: CASSLGGGNHEQYF.

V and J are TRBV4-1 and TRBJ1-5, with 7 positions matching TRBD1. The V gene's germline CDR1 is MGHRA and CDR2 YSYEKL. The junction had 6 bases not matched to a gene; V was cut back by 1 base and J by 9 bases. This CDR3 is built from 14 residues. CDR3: CASSQGQGNSPQHF. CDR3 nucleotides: TGCGCCAGCAGCCAAGGACAGGGAAATTCGCCCCAGCATTTT.

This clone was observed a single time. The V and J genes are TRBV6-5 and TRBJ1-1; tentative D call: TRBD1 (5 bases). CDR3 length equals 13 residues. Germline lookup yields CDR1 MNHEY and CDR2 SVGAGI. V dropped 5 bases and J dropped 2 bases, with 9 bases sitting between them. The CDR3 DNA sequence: TGTGCCAGCAGTGAAGGGGTTAACACTGAAGCTTTCTTT. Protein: CASSEGVNTEAFF.

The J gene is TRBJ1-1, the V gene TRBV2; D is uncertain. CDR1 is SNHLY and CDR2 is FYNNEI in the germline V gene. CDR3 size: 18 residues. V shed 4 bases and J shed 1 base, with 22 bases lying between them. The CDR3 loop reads CASSVTRGEWRPNTEAFF. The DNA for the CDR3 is TGTGCCAGCAGTGTGACCCGGGGAGAATGGCGTCCGAACACTGAAGCTTTCTTT.

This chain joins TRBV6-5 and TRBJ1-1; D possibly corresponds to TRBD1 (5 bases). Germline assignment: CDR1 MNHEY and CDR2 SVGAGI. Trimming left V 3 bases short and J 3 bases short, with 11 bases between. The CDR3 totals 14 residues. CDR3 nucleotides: TGTGCCAGCAGTTATTGGGGCAAGGACACTGAAGCTTTCTTT. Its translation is CASSYWGKDTEAFF.

CDR3 DNA sequence: TGTGCCAGCAGCTTAACGACGGGGCCCCAGCAGTTCTTC. It is translated as CASSLTTGPQQFF. V gene TRBV7-8 combines with J gene TRBJ2-1; the D gene could be TRBD1 or TRBD2 (5 bases each). V lost 2 bases and J lost 11, with 13 bases in between. Germline V CDR1 and CDR2: SGHVS, FQNEAQ. CDR3 size: 13 residues.

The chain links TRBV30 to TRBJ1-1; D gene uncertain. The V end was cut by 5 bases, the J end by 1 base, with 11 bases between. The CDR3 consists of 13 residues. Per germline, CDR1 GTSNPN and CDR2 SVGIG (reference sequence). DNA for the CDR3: TGTGCCTGGTCACCCTTGTCGAACACTGAAGCTTTCTTT. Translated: CAWSPLSNTEAFF.

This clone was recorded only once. The CDR3 spells CASSPEVVFDTEAFF. In DNA, the CDR3 is TGCGCCAGCAGCCCCGAGGTAGTTTTCGACACTGAAGCTTTCTTT. The chain carries TRBV5-1 and TRBJ1-1; no firm D call. The germline gives CDR1 SGHRS, CDR2 YFSETQ. V gave up 4 bases and J gave up 3 bases, with 16 bases separating them. This CDR3 is built from 15 residues. The full variable domain, in which reference TRBV5-1 and TRBJ1-1 provide the parts outside the CDR3, is KAGVTQTPRYLIKTRGQQVTLSCSPISGHRSVSWYQQTPGQGLQFLFEYFSETQRNKGNFPGRFSGRQFSNSRSEMNVSTLELGDSALYLCASSPEVVFDTEAFFGQGTRLTVV.

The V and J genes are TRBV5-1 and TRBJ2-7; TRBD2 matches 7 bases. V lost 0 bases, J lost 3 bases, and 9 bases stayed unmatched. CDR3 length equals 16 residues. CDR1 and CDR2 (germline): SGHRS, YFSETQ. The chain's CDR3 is CASSLDWLTSSYEQYF. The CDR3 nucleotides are TGCGCCAGCAGCTTGGATTGGCTGACTAGCAGCTACGAGCAGTACTTC.

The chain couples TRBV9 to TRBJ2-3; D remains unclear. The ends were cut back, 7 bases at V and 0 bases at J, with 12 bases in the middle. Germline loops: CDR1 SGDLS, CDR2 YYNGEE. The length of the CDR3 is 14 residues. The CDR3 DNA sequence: TGTGCCAGCCAAGAAGATACAAGCACAGATACGCAGTATTTT. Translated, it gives CASQEDTSTDTQYF.

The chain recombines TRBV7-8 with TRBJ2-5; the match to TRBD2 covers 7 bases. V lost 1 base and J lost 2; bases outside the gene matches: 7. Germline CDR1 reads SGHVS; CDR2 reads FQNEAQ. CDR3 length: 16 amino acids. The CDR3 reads CASSLGPAGRQETQYF. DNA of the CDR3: TGTGCCAGCAGCTTAGGTCCAGCGGGGAGACAAGAGACCCAGTACTTC.

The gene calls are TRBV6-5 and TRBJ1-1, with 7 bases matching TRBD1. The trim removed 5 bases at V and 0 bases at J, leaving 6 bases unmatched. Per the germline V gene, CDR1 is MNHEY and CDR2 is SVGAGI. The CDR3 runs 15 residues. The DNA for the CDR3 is TGTGCCAGCAGTCACCGACAGGGACTGAACACTGAAGCTTTCTTT. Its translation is CASSHRQGLNTEAFF.

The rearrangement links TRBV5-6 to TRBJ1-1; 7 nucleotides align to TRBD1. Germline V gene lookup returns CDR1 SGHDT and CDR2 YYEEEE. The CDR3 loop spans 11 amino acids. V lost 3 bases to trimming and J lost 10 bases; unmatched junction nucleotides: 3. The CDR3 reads CASSSGGIAFF. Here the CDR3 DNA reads TGTGCCAGCAGCTCAGGGGGGATAGCTTTCTTT.

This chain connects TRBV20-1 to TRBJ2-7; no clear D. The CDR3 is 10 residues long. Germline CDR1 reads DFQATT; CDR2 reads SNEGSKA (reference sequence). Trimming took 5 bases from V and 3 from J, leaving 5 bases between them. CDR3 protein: CSASNYEQYF. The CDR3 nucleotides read TGCAGTGCTTCTAACTACGAGCAGTACTTC.

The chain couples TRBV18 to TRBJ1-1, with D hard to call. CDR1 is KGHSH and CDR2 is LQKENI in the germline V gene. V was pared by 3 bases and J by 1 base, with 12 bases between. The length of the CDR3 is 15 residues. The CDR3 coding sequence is TGTGCCAGCTCACCTGCACCTCTTGGGAACACTGAAGCTTTCTTT. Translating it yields CASSPAPLGNTEAFF.

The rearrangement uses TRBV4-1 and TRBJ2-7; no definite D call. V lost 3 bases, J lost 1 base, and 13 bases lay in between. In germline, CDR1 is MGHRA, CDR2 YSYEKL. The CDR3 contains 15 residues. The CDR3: CASSQGTPPSYEQYF. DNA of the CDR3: TGCGCCAGCAGCCAGGGAACCCCACCTTCCTACGAGCAGTACTTC.